The 31 T cell receptor beta chains reported below all come from one sample, sequenced in a study of T cell responses to AZD1222 COVID-19 vaccine. Sequencing used immunoSEQ multiplex PCR; TCRdb keeps in-frame clones, though not all of them. The sample lists roughly 77,000 clones; just over 90% were seen once. The sample here was peripheral blood, taken 28 days after the second AZD1222 dose. The receptors were gathered from an adult who received the AZD1222 COVID-19 vaccine.

J is TRBJ2-7 and V is TRBV9, with D perhaps TRBD1 or TRBD2 (5 bases each). CDR1 SGDLS and CDR2 YYNGEE come from the germline V gene. Trimming left V 6 bases short and J 2 bases short, with 12 bases between. The CDR3 sequence is 13 residues long. The CDR3 sequence: CASTPGTAYEQYF. In DNA form, the CDR3 reads TGTGCCAGCACCCCCGGGACGGCCTACGAGCAGTACTTC.

The rearrangement joins TRBV25-1 to TRBJ1-5, with D tentatively TRBD1 (6 bases). The CDR3 has 14 residues. Per germline, CDR1 MGHDK and CDR2 SYGVNS. V was pared by 8 bases and J by 6 bases, with 17 bases between. The CDR3 protein is CASQGQGNFQPQHF. CDR3 nucleotides: TGTGCCAGCCAGGGGCAGGGCAATTTTCAGCCCCAGCATTTT.

This clone was seen once. This chain joins TRBV9 and TRBJ1-1, with a possible D match to TRBD1 (5 bases). Germline V gene data show CDR1 as SGDLS and CDR2 as YYNGEE. The germline V and J ends were trimmed by 4 bases and 1 base, with 5 bases remaining between them. The CDR3 is made up of 12 amino acids. The CDR3 spells CASSQGNTEAFF. CDR3 nucleotide sequence: TGTGCCAGCAGCCAGGGGAACACTGAAGCTTTCTTT.

This clone was observed a handful of times. V gene TRBV12-5 combines with J gene TRBJ2-5; D not resolved. CDR3 size: 13 residues. The germline gives CDR1 LGHNT, CDR2 FRNRAP. Trimming took off 7 bases at V and 2 bases at J, with 11 bases between the two ends. CDR3 amino acids: CASAYGDQETQYF. CDR3 in DNA: TGTGCTAGTGCCTATGGGGATCAAGAGACCCAGTACTTC.

This clone was seen a handful of times. The CDR3: CASSVRGNGYTF. The CDR3 bases are TGTGCCAGCAGTGTGAGAGGAAATGGCTACACCTTC. The rearrangement links TRBV2 to TRBJ1-2; D gene ambiguous. V was cut by 4 bases and J by 6 bases, with 9 bases left in between. CDR3 length: 12 residues. Germline CDR1 is SNHLY and CDR2 is FYNNEI.

The DNA of the CDR3 is TGCAGTGCTAGTAGCGGCGATGAAAAACTGTTTTTT. This encodes CSASSGDEKLFF. V usage is TRBV20-1 and J usage is TRBJ1-4; D uncertain. Germline assignment: CDR1 DFQATT and CDR2 SNEGSKA (reference sequence). Trimming took 3 bases from V and 6 from J, leaving 8 bases between them. The CDR3 loop spans 12 amino acids.

The V gene is TRBV24-1, the J gene TRBJ2-1; D gene unclear. CDR3 length: 11 amino acids. V was pared by 9 bases and J by 4 bases, with 6 bases between. Germline CDR1 and CDR2: KGHDR and SFDVKD. CDR3 nucleotides: TGTGCCACCGCCGTGTACAATGAGCAGTTCTTC. As protein: CATAVYNEQFF.

The rearrangement links TRBV6-5 to TRBJ2-2; possibly TRBD1 for D (5 bases). Trimming pared 0 bases from V and 4 bases from J, leaving 6 bases between. Germline CDR1 MNHEY, CDR2 SVGAGI. The CDR3 has 14 residues. Written as DNA, the CDR3 is TGTGCCAGCAGTTACTCAGGGGTCACCGGGGAGCTGTTTTTT. This translates into CASSYSGVTGELFF.

This clone was counted a single time. The J gene is TRBJ2-5, the V gene TRBV2; D unresolved. This CDR3 is 13 amino acids long. From germline, CDR1 is SNHLY and CDR2 FYNNEI. Trimming left V 6 bases short and J 5 bases short, with 13 bases between. The CDR3 reads CASSQDPRETQYF. CDR3 bases: TGTGCCAGCAGCCAGGACCCCCGGGAGACCCAGTACTTC.

The chain uses TRBV3-1 (or the pseudogene TRBV3-2) and TRBJ1-1; D is undetermined. V dropped 1 base and J dropped 8 bases, with 8 bases sitting between them. The CDR3 runs 12 residues. From germline, CDR1 is LGHDT and CDR2 YNNKEL (reference sequence). The CDR3 spells CASSQGDGEAFF. DNA of the CDR3: TGTGCCAGCAGCCAAGGAGACGGAGAAGCTTTCTTT.

The chain has TRBV13 and TRBJ2-1; 11 bases fit TRBD2. There are 17 residues in the CDR3. Trimming cost V 0 bases and J 7 bases; bases outside gene matches: 8. Germline V CDR1 and CDR2: PRHDT, FYEKMQ (reference sequence). For the CDR3, the DNA is TGTGCCAGCAGCTTAGGGAAAATGCTAGCGGGAGGTAATGAGCAGTTCTTC. As protein: CASSLGKMLAGGNEQFF. The whole variable domain, filled in from reference TRBV13 and TRBJ2-1, reads AAGVIQSPRHLIKEKRETATLKCYPIPRHDTVYWYQQGPGQDPQFLISFYEKMQSDKGSIPDRFSAQQFSDYHSELNMSSLELGDSALYFCASSLGKMLAGGNEQFFGPGTRLTVL.

By share, this clone counts as medium-sized (0.01 to 0.1%). V usage is TRBV6-4 and J usage is TRBJ2-7; TRBD2 is a possible D gene (7 bases). The CDR3 loop spans 16 amino acids. With 2 bases removed from V and 2 bases from J, the gap between germline ends came to 16 bases. Germline V gene lookup returns CDR1 MRHNA and CDR2 SNTAGT. CDR3 bases: TGTGCCAGCAGTGACCGACGGGGGGCCTTGCCCTACGAGCAGTACTTC. Translated, it gives CASSDRRGALPYEQYF.

This chain joins TRBV6-5 and TRBJ1-2; D remains ambiguous. This CDR3 is built from 11 residues. In germline, CDR1 is MNHEY, CDR2 SVGAGI. V dropped 8 bases and J dropped 8 bases, with 12 bases sitting between them. The CDR3, as DNA: TGTGCCAGCGCCCTCTCGGGGGGCTACACCTTC. This codes for CASALSGGYTF.

J is TRBJ2-1 and V is TRBV7-3, with 10 bases matching TRBD2. With 0 bases clipped from V and 0 bases from J, the junction kept 2 bases outside the gene matches. The length of the CDR3 is 17 residues. Germline CDR1 and CDR2: SGHTA and FQGTGA. The CDR3 loop reads CASSLTASGSSYNEQFF. CDR3 bases: TGTGCCAGCAGCTTAACGGCTAGCGGGAGCTCCTACAATGAGCAGTTCTTC.

The rearrangement uses TRBV10-3 and TRBJ1-2, with a possible D match to TRBD1 (5 bases). The germline gives CDR1 ENHRY, CDR2 SYGVKD. This CDR3 has 17 residues. V lost 2 bases and J 5 bases, leaving 21 bases between the germline ends. The CDR3 here is CAISERGRPRDDYGYTF. CDR3 DNA: TGTGCCATCAGTGAGCGAGGACGGCCCCGGGACGATTATGGCTACACCTTC.

The rearrangement joins TRBV7-8 to TRBJ1-4; weak D call: TRBD1 (6 bases). Trimming shortened V by 3 bases and J by 8 bases, and 10 bases separated the two germline ends. Germline CDR1 SGHVS, CDR2 FQNEAQ. The CDR3 extends over 13 amino acids. The CDR3 DNA reads as TGTGCCAGCAGCTTGAGACAGGACGAAAAACTGTTTTTT. Its protein is CASSLRQDEKLFF.

V is TRBV11-1 and J is TRBJ1-1; 7 bases fit TRBD1. Germline lookup yields CDR1 SGHAT and CDR2 FQDESV (reference sequence). CDR3 length: 11 residues. V dropped 5 bases and J dropped 12; count of bases not matched to a gene: 6. The CDR3 loop is CASSAGGKTFF. Written as DNA, the CDR3 is TGTGCCAGCAGCGCAGGGGGTAAGACTTTCTTT.

This clone turned up a few times. The chain couples TRBV12-3 or TRBV12-4 to TRBJ2-5, with D perhaps TRBD1 (6 bases). Trimming pared 0 bases from V and 7 bases from J, leaving 9 bases between. The CDR3 contains 13 residues. CDR3 region: CASSLAGARTQYF. In DNA form, the CDR3 reads TGTGCCAGCAGTTTAGCGGGGGCTAGGACCCAGTACTTC.

The chain is built from TRBV7-2 and TRBJ1-4; TRBD1 might be the D (5 bases). Trimming shortened V by 5 bases and J by 7 bases, and 11 bases separated the two germline ends. The CDR3 loop spans 13 amino acids. Germline loops: CDR1 SGHTA, CDR2 FQGNSA. CDR3 DNA: TGTGCCAGCAGCACTCAGGGTGGTGAAAAACTGTTTTTT. It translates to CASSTQGGEKLFF.

The chain is built from TRBV4-3 and TRBJ1-4; 11 nucleotides agree with TRBD1. With V trimmed by 1 base and J by 0 bases, 4 bases remained unmatched. The CDR3 consists of 18 residues. Per the germline V gene, CDR1 is LGHNA and CDR2 is YSLEER. The CDR3 region is CASSQGGTGGATNEKLFF. The CDR3, as DNA: TGCGCCAGCAGCCAAGGTGGGACAGGGGGGGCAACTAATGAAAAACTGTTTTTT.

The V gene is TRBV7-2, the J gene TRBJ2-1; possible D gene TRBD2, 6 bases. Per germline, CDR1 SGHTA and CDR2 FQGNSA. Trimming cost V 0 bases and J 8 bases, with 8 bases left between them. The CDR3 has 13 amino acids. CDR3 DNA sequence: TGTGCCAGCAGCTTAGCCGGAGGGGATGAGCAGTTCTTC. This gives the protein CASSLAGGDEQFF.

The rearrangement uses TRBV6-5 and TRBJ2-7; 12 bases agree with TRBD1. Germline V gene sequence: CDR1 MNHEY, CDR2 SVGAGI. The length of the CDR3 is 15 residues. The V and J ends lost 6 bases and 7 bases, in that order; junction bases with no gene match: 10. CDR3 sequence (DNA): TGTGCCAGCAGGCCCGGGACAGGGGGCCTTGGGGAGCAGTACTTC. Encoded protein: CASRPGTGGLGEQYF.

The V and J genes are TRBV27 and TRBJ1-3; TRBD1 matches 8 bases. The junction had 6 bases not matched to a gene; V was cut back by 3 bases and J by 2 bases. CDR3 length: 16 residues. The germline V gene encodes CDR1 MNHEY and CDR2 SMNVEV (reference sequence). CDR3 coding DNA: TGTGCCAGCAGTTTCCCCACAGGGGGAACTGGAAACACCATATATTTT. Translating it yields CASSFPTGGTGNTIYF.

This clone was seen a few times. The chain employs TRBV27 and TRBJ2-3, with D possibly TRBD1 on 6 matching bases. The germline V gene encodes CDR1 MNHEY and CDR2 SMNVEV (reference sequence). The CDR3 is 14 amino acids. V lost 2 bases and J 2 bases, leaving 8 bases between the germline ends. CDR3 DNA sequence: TGTGCCAGCAGTTTAAGGGGGTACACAGATACGCAGTATTTT. Its translation is CASSLRGYTDTQYF.

The chain combines TRBV29-1 with TRBJ2-1; D is perhaps TRBD2 (6 bases). The V end lost 4 bases, the J end lost 10 bases, and 8 bases lay between the germline ends. The CDR3 covers 10 residues. Looked up from germline, CDR1 is SQVTM and CDR2 is ANQGSEA. Here the CDR3 reads CSVGTIEQFF. CDR3 sequence (DNA): TGCAGCGTTGGGACTATAGAGCAGTTCTTC.

The V gene is TRBV25-1, the J gene TRBJ1-1; D is unclear. From germline, CDR1 is MGHDK and CDR2 SYGVNS. The CDR3 totals 17 residues. Trimming pared 1 base from V and 4 bases from J, leaving 19 bases between. CDR3 nucleotides: TGTGCCAGCAGTGAATCTGAGCGGGTGAGAGGGCTCACTGAAGCTTTCTTT. Translated, it gives CASSESERVRGLTEAFF.

The chain employs TRBV7-3 and TRBJ2-5; 13 positions match TRBD2. V trimming: 4 bases; J trimming: 2 bases; junction bases outside the gene matches: 4. Germline values: CDR1 SGHTA, CDR2 FQGTGA. The CDR3 contains 16 residues. CDR3 residues: CASSSGTSGKQETQYF. The CDR3 nucleotides read TGTGCCAGCAGCTCCGGGACTAGCGGGAAACAAGAGACCCAGTACTTC.

The chain employs TRBV7-9 and TRBJ2-3, with 11 bases identical to TRBD2. Germline assignment: CDR1 SEHNR and CDR2 FQNEAQ (reference sequence). The V gene end was trimmed by 5 bases and the J gene end by 6 bases; junction bases not matched to a gene: 10. This CDR3 is 16 amino acids long. The DNA of the CDR3 is TGTGCCAGCAGCCCTTCGCTAGCGGGGGGTTGGGATACGCAGTATTTT. It is translated as CASSPSLAGGWDTQYF.

As to this clone: The junction shows a germline mismatch at one end, possibly a read error. The J gene is TRBJ2-7, the V gene TRBV7-8; 10 bases align to TRBD1. The CDR3 sequence is 12 residues long. CDR1 SGHVS and CDR2 FQNEAQ come from the germline V gene. CDR3 in amino acids: CASSPRQGAADF. In DNA form, the CDR3 reads TGTGCCAGCAGCCCGCGACAGGGGGCGGCGGACTTC.

J is TRBJ2-7 and V is TRBV2; 7 bases are shared with TRBD2. J lost 12 bases, V lost 7 bases, and 18 bases had no gene match. CDR3 size: 14 residues. Germline V gene data show CDR1 as SNHLY and CDR2 as FYNNEI. In DNA, the CDR3 is TGTGCCAGCACTGACGGGGAGGGTTGGAACCAACGGTACTTC. It encodes CASTDGEGWNQRYF.

The gene calls are TRBV11-2 and TRBJ2-1, with 9 nucleotides matching TRBD2. Looked up from germline, CDR1 is SGHAT and CDR2 is FQNNGV. The CDR3 is made up of 17 amino acids. Unmatched junction bases numbered 9, after V lost 0 bases and J lost 6 bases. DNA for the CDR3: TGTGCCAGCAGCTTAGATGGGTTGGGAGCGGGAGGCAATGAGCAGTTCTTC. Residues: CASSLDGLGAGGNEQFF. Filled out from reference TRBV11-2 and TRBJ2-1, the complete variable domain reads EAGVAQSPRYKIIEKRQSVAFWCNPISGHATLYWYQQILGQGPKLLIQFQNNGVVDDSQLPKDRFSAERLKGVDSTLKIQPAKLEDSAVYLCASSLDGLGAGGNEQFFGPGTRLTVL.